This TCR beta chain was captured by sequencing in a study of T-cell memory formation after mild COVID-19. Study-wide points: The study detected some responding clones in pre-infection memory, suggesting cross-reactive memory joined. Contracting CD8+ clones were enriched in EMRA, CD4+ mainly in CM and EM. Still unconfirmed is whether the second-wave clones peaking on day 37 recognized SARS-CoV-2.

There are 15 residues in the CDR3. V was shortened by 0 bases and J by 2 bases, with 9 bases between the two germline ends. The germline V gene has CDR1 SGHTA and CDR2 FQGTGA. TCR alpha and TCR beta cDNA libraries carrying sample barcodes and UMIs were produced by 5'RACE using constant-segment primers. MiXCR, run by TCRdb on the 5' RACE reads, gives a single entry per CDR3 protein. There are about 190,000 distinct CDR3 sequences in the sample; about 27% occur only once, and 9.5% to 12% lies in the top ten. For this clonotype: Its matching antigen is unknown.

The TCR comes from an adult woman who had mild COVID-19 (a few samples of this study predate the infection). Cell type and time point are not known. The sequenced material came from PBMCs or a T cell subset sorted from them (not recorded which). This chain joins TRBV7-3 and TRBJ2-3; perhaps TRBD2 as D (6 bases). CDR3 nucleotides: TGTGCCAGCAGCTTAACGAGCGGGTTCACAGATACGCAGTATTTT. Translated, it gives CASSLTSGFTDTQYF.